Listed below are T cell receptor beta chains from one sample, sequenced in a study of identical twins. TCRdb re-analysed the 5' RACE reads in MiXCR, keeping a single row per CDR3 protein. Of roughly 720,000 distinct CDR3 sequences in the sample, over 15% were seen once. This sample also belongs to another study, concerning T cells expressing NK-cell markers.

Material for sequencing was PBMCs. The receptors come from a woman younger than 30 in good health. The CDR3 runs from the conserved cysteine through the conserved F or W. A D gene is named only where the DNA matches it firmly. Only some rows state a clone size, as once, few, many or a class for expanded clones.

D gene,V gene,J gene,clone size,CDR3 protein,CDR3 DNA
TRBD1,TRBV4-1,TRBJ2-1,-,CASSQERTGGWLAGPYNEQFF,TGCGCCAGCAGCCAAGAAAGGACAGGGGGATGGCTAGCGGGCCCCTACAATGAGCAGTTCTTC
-,TRBV12-3/TRBV12-4,TRBJ1-3,many,CASSLEMSGNTIYF,TGTGCCAGCAGTTTAGAGATGTCTGGAAACACCATATATTTT
-,TRBV20-1,TRBJ1-1,few,CSALGGQTEAFF,TGCAGTGCTCTCGGGGGGCAAACTGAAGCTTTCTTT
TRBD1,TRBV12-3/TRBV12-4,TRBJ1-1,-,CASSSGGARLEAFF,TGTGCCAGCAGTTCAGGGGGGGCCCGACTTGAAGCTTTCTTT
-,TRBV2,TRBJ1-5,-,CASRIGEGQPQHF,TGTGCCAGCAGAATAGGGGAAGGACAGCCCCAGCATTTT
TRBD2,TRBV2,TRBJ2-1,-,CASSERTSGSGRDEQFF,TGTGCCAGCAGTGAGAGGACTAGCGGGAGTGGGAGGGATGAGCAGTTCTTC
-,TRBV12-3/TRBV12-4,TRBJ2-7,-,CASSPWVGPREQYF,TGTGCCAGCAGCCCCTGGGTAGGACCTAGGGAGCAGTACTTC
-,TRBV15,TRBJ2-1,-,CATSRGFRGIGGGNEQFF,TGTGCCACCAGCAGAGGTTTTAGGGGGATAGGTGGTGGGAATGAGCAGTTCTTC
TRBD2,TRBV7-2,TRBJ2-1,-,CASSLAPSGRAYNEQFF,TGTGCCAGCAGCTTAGCCCCTTCCGGGAGGGCCTACAATGAGCAGTTCTTC
TRBD2,TRBV7-2,TRBJ2-7,few,CASSLAASGRSYEQYF,TGTGCCAGCAGCTTAGCGGCTAGCGGGAGGAGCTACGAGCAGTACTTC
-,TRBV5-6,TRBJ2-3,-,CASSPLDSHLRDTQYF,TGTGCCAGCAGCCCACTCGACAGTCACCTACGAGATACGCAGTATTTT
TRBD2,TRBV19,TRBJ2-7,few,CASSSGRDYEQYF,TGTGCCAGCTCGAGCGGGAGGGATTACGAGCAGTACTTC
-,TRBV15,TRBJ1-1,few,CATSRGVSGTEAFF,TGTGCCACCAGCAGAGGAGTTTCGGGAACTGAAGCTTTCTTT
TRBD1,TRBV6-5,TRBJ1-5,many,CASSYEAQGASPQHF,TGTGCCAGCAGTTACGAGGCACAGGGGGCATCGCCCCAGCATTTT
TRBD2,TRBV5-1,TRBJ2-2,-,CASSLAGVGGELFF,TGCGCCAGCAGCTTAGCGGGAGTAGGTGGGGAGCTGTTTTTT
-,TRBV20-1,TRBJ1-1,-,CSASTRAFF,TGCAGTGCTAGTACCAGAGCTTTCTTT
TRBD1,TRBV5-5,TRBJ1-3,few,CASSGTGISGNTIYF,TGTGCCAGCTCGGGGACAGGGATCTCTGGAAACACCATATATTTT
-,TRBV6-6,TRBJ1-4,-,CASSTDGGGKLFF,TGTGCCAGCAGTACCGATGGGGGAGGGAAACTGTTTTTT
-,TRBV10-3,TRBJ1-2,few,CAISDRGDSYTF,TGTGCCATCAGTGATCGTGGAGATAGCTACACCTTC
-,TRBV7-9,TRBJ2-2,few,CASSSSGTSNTGELFF,TGTGCCAGCAGCTCCTCCGGGACATCGAACACCGGGGAGCTGTTTTTT
-,TRBV18,TRBJ2-3,few,CASSTTGPSTDTQYF,TGTGCCAGCTCAACAACAGGGCCTAGCACAGATACGCAGTATTTT
-,TRBV20-1,TRBJ2-7,-,CSASTARAYEQYF,TGCAGTGCATCGACAGCTAGGGCCTACGAGCAGTACTTC
-,TRBV5-1,TRBJ2-1,-,CASSWVGGDRSSYNEQFF,TGCGCCAGCAGCTGGGTGGGTGGCGACCGAAGCTCCTACAATGAGCAGTTCTTC
-,TRBV20-1,TRBJ2-7,-,CSANDPLSSYEQYF,TGCAGTGCTAACGACCCGCTGAGCTCCTACGAGCAGTACTTC
-,TRBV9,TRBJ2-7,few,CASSPGQGRSYEQYF,TGTGCCAGCAGCCCCGGTCAGGGAAGGTCCTACGAGCAGTACTTC
TRBD2,TRBV6-2/TRBV6-3,TRBJ2-5,-,CASSHLTGLAEETQYF,TGTGCCAGCAGTCACTTAACGGGACTAGCGGAAGAGACCCAGTACTTC
TRBD1,TRBV6-6,TRBJ2-3,few,CASSKGTGTQYF,TGTGCCAGCAGTAAAGGGACAGGAACGCAGTATTTT
-,TRBV9,TRBJ2-1,-,CASSHDNEHFF,TGTGCCAGCAGCCACGATAATGAGCACTTCTTC
-,TRBV13,TRBJ1-4,-,CASSLPDQSEKLFF,TGTGCCAGCAGCTTACCCGACCAGTCCGAAAAACTGTTTTTT